The rows below give T cell receptor beta chains drawn from one sample of a study of graft-versus-host responses after intestinal transplantation. Assay: immunoSEQ multiplex PCR; the TCRdb copy retains only in-frame clones and omits some. The table shows 85,000 to 90,000 clones, with roughly 92% occurring only once. Their recognized antigens are unknown. Sequenced here: unstimulated CD4+ T cells sorted from spleen or lymph node cells, sampled before intestinal transplant. Source of these receptors: a human donor who received an intestinal transplant. The CDR3 runs from the conserved cysteine through the conserved F or W. Fields, in order: V gene, J gene, clone size, D gene, CDR3 DNA, CDR3 protein. D genes are given only for firm matches. Size tells how often a clone was seen (once, few, many) or the class of an expanded clone, and some rows leave it out.

>TRBV11-2|TRBJ2-7|.|TRBD2
TGTGCCAGCAGCTTAGATCGGGGACTAGCGGGAGGATCGAGCTCCTACGAGCAGTACTTC
CASSLDRGLAGGSSSYEQYF
>TRBV20-1|TRBJ2-1|.|.
TGTAGTGCTAGAGTCATCAATGAGCAGTTCTTC
CSARVINEQFF
>TRBV4-2|TRBJ2-7|.|.
TGTGCCAGCAGCCAAGCAGGGTCCGAGCAGTACTTC
CASSQAGSEQYF
>TRBV5-4|TRBJ2-1|.|TRBD2
TGTGCCAGCAGCCTACCTCAGGGCGGGAGGGCCAACAATGAGCAGTTCTTC
CASSLPQGGRANNEQFF
>TRBV7-9|TRBJ2-5|.|TRBD1
TGTGCCAGCAGCCCGGTGGGGACAGGGAGACAAGAGACCCAGTACTTC
CASSPVGTGRQETQYF
>TRBV28|TRBJ2-5|.|.
TGTGCCAGCAGCTCAAGGGAGCCCCGACGGGAGACCCAGTACTTC
CASSSREPRRETQYF
>TRBV10-1|TRBJ2-5|.|TRBD2
TGCGCCAGCAGTCCCGGGACTACACGCTTAGAGACCCAGTACTTC
CASSPGTTRLETQYF
>TRBV7-2|TRBJ2-5|once|TRBD1
TGTGCCAGCAGCTCACCGGACAGGGTACAAGAAGAGACCCAGTACTTC
CASSSPDRVQEETQYF
>TRBV12-5|TRBJ1-1|.|TRBD1
TGTGCTAGTAGACAGGGAGATGCTGAAGCTTTCTTT
CASRQGDAEAFF
>TRBV27|TRBJ1-5|.|.
TGTGCCAGCAGCTACGACGGGATTAGCAATCAGCCCCAGCATTTT
CASSYDGISNQPQHF
>TRBV5-1|TRBJ2-1|.|TRBD2
TGCGCCAGCAGCTTGCTAGCGGACTACAATGAGCAGTTCTTC
CASSLLADYNEQFF
>TRBV15|TRBJ1-1|once|.
TGTGCCACCAGCGTCCGGGTATCTGACACTGAAGCTTTCTTT
CATSVRVSDTEAFF
>TRBV7-9|TRBJ2-2|.|.
TGTGCCAGCAGCTTAGGATTTGGCAACACCGGGGAGCTGTTTTTT
CASSLGFGNTGELFF
>TRBV9|TRBJ2-3|.|.
TGTGCCAGCCAACTTGACTCTAGCACAGATACGCAGTATTTT
CASQLDSSTDTQYF
>TRBV6-5|TRBJ2-5|.|TRBD2
TGTGCCAGCAGTTACGGAGGGAGGGCAGGGGAGACCCAGTACTTC
CASSYGGRAGETQYF
>TRBV6-5|TRBJ2-3|once|.
TGTGCCAGCAGTTACTCGGGACTTTGGTCCACAGATACGCAGTATTTT
CASSYSGLWSTDTQYF
>TRBV27|TRBJ1-6|.|TRBD1
TGTGCCAGCAGTTTATGGCCAGGGGGAGGATCACCCCTCCACTTT
CASSLWPGGGSPLHF
>TRBV27|TRBJ2-2|.|TRBD1
TGTGCCAGCAGTTCGACAGGGATCCACACCGGGGAGCTGTTTTTT
CASSSTGIHTGELFF
>TRBV18|TRBJ1-1|.|.
TGTGCCAGCTCACCAGGGGACATGAACACTGAAGCTTTCTTT
CASSPGDMNTEAFF
>TRBV4-1|TRBJ1-4|few|.
TGCGCCAGCAGCGGCGTCAGGATTAATGAAAAACTGTTTTTT
CASSGVRINEKLFF
>TRBV2|TRBJ2-1|.|TRBD2
TGTGCCAGCAGGTTCCTAGCGGGAGCCCAGATCAATGAGCAGTTCTTC
CASRFLAGAQINEQFF
>TRBV11-1|TRBJ2-7|.|TRBD1
TGTGCCAGCAGCTTAGTCTCCGGGACAGGGCTTTCTAGGGAGCAGTACTTC
CASSLVSGTGLSREQYF
>TRBV2|TRBJ2-2|few|TRBD2
TGTGCCAGCAGTGTATTGACTAGCGGGGGCACCGGGGAGCTGTTTTTT
CASSVLTSGGTGELFF
>TRBV10-3|TRBJ2-7|.|.
TGTGCCATCAGTGGCGGACACCTCTCCTACGAGCAGTACTTC
CAISGGHLSYEQYF
>TRBV6-5|TRBJ2-7|.|.
TGTGCCAGCAGTTACGGGGGTACTCAGTACTTC
CASSYGGTQYF
>TRBV5-4|TRBJ1-1|.|TRBD1
TGTGCCAGCAGCGCGCAACAGGGGGCGTACACTGAGGCTTTCTTT
CASSAQQGAYTEAFF
>TRBV18|TRBJ2-7|.|.
TGTGCCAGCTCACCATCCCTAGCGAGGGAGCAGTACTTC
CASSPSLAREQYF
>TRBV5-6|TRBJ2-7|.|TRBD1
TGTGCCAGCAGCAATGTAGGACAGGCCTACGAGCAGTACTTC
CASSNVGQAYEQYF
>TRBV11-1|TRBJ2-7|.|.
TGTGCCAGCAGCCGGGGGCCAGAACTAGGGGGCGAGCAGTACTTC
CASSRGPELGGEQYF
>TRBV5-7|TRBJ1-2|.|.
TGTGCCAGCAGCTCCCAGGGTAGGGAGGGCTACACCTTC
CASSSQGREGYTF
>TRBV11-2|TRBJ2-1|.|TRBD2
TGTGCCAGCAGTAAGACTAGCGGGACGAGAAATGAGCAGTTCTTC
CASSKTSGTRNEQFF
>TRBV19|TRBJ1-5|.|.
TGTGCCAGTAGCAATCGATATTACGGGGCAGTCTATAGCAATCAGCCCCAGCATTTT
CASSNRYYGAVYSNQPQHF
>TRBV25-1|TRBJ2-1|.|TRBD2
TGTGCCAGCAGTGAACTGGCGGGAGCCACCTACAATGAGCAGTTCTTC
CASSELAGATYNEQFF
>TRBV10-1|TRBJ2-3|.|TRBD2
TGCGCCAGCAGTCCCGGACTAGCGGGATCCGATACGCAGTATTTT
CASSPGLAGSDTQYF
>TRBV5-4|TRBJ2-7|once|.
TGTGCCAGCAGCTTGCGTTCAGGCGGGGAGTACGAGCAGTACTTC
CASSLRSGGEYEQYF
>TRBV6-5|TRBJ2-5|.|.
TGTGCCAGCCATGCATGGGCAGGAGAGACCCAGTACTTC
CASHAWAGETQYF
>TRBV5-1|TRBJ2-5|once|.
TGCGCCAGCAGCGGAGGATTGGGACTGCATCGAGGGGAGACCCAGTACTTC
CASSGGLGLHRGETQYF
>TRBV9|TRBJ2-3|.|.
TGTGCCAGCAGCGGAAGCCAGCGCGTACACACAGATACGCAGTATTTT
CASSGSQRVHTDTQYF
>TRBV6-5|TRBJ1-3|.|.
TGTGCCAGCATATCCCTCCCCTCTGGAAACACCATATATTTT
CASISLPSGNTIYF
>TRBV14|TRBJ1-1|.|.
TGTGCCAGCAGCCAACTGGGATCCAACACTGAAGCTTTCTTT
CASSQLGSNTEAFF